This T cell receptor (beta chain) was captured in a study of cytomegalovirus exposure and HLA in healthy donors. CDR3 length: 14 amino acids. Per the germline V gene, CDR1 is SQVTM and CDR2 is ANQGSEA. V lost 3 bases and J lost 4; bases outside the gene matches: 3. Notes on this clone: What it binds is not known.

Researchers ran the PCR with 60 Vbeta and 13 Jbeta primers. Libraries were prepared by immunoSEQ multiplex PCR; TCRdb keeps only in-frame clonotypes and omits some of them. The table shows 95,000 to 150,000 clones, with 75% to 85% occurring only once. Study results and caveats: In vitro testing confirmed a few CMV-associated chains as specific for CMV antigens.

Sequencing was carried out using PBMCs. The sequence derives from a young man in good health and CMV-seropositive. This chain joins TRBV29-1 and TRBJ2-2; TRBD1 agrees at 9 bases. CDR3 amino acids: CSVEGTGTTGELFF. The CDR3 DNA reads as TGCAGCGTTGAGGGGACAGGGACCACCGGGGAGCTGTTTTTT.